What follows describes a single T cell receptor (beta chain). Repertoires were generated with immunoSEQ multiplex PCR, while TCRdb's copy carries only in-frame clones and drops some. Among more than 25,000 clones listed, roughly four fifths were seen once. Germline CDR1 and CDR2: MDHEN and SYDVKM. The V end was cut by 5 bases, the J end by 4 bases, with 17 bases between. This CDR3 has 16 residues. These data originate in a study of OX40 agonist ivuxolimab in advanced cancers. The TCR sequence derives from an adult with an advanced solid tumor such as melanoma, head and neck, liver or kidney cancer. The sequenced sample was CD4+ or CD8+ T cells sorted from blood, obtained in a trial of the OX40 agonist ivuxolimab. The chain has TRBV28 and TRBJ2-2; perhaps D is TRBD1 or TRBD2 (6 bases each). The CDR3 bases are TGTGCCAGCAGTCTTACATATGGGGGGCGCACCGGGGAGCTGTTTTTT. Amino acids: CASSLTYGGRTGELFF. The variable domain in full, with the rest retrieved from reference TRBV28 and TRBJ2-2, is DVKVTQSSRYLVKRTGEKVFLECVQDMDHENMFWYRQDPGLGLRLIYFSYDVKMKEKGDIPEGYSVSREKKERFSLILESASTNQTSMYLCASSLTYGGRTGELFFGEGSRLTVL.